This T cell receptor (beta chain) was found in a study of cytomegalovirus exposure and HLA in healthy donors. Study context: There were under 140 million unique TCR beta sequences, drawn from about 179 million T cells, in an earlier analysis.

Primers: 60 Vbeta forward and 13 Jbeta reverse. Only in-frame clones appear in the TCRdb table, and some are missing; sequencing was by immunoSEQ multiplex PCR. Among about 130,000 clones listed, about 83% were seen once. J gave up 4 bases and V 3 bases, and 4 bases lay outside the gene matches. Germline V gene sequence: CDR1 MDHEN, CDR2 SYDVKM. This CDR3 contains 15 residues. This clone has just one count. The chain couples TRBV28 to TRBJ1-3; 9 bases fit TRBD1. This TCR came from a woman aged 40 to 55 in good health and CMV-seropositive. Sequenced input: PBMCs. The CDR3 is CASSLTGGMGNTIYF. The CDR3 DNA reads TGTGCCAGCAGTTTGACAGGGGGTATGGGAAACACCATATATTTT.